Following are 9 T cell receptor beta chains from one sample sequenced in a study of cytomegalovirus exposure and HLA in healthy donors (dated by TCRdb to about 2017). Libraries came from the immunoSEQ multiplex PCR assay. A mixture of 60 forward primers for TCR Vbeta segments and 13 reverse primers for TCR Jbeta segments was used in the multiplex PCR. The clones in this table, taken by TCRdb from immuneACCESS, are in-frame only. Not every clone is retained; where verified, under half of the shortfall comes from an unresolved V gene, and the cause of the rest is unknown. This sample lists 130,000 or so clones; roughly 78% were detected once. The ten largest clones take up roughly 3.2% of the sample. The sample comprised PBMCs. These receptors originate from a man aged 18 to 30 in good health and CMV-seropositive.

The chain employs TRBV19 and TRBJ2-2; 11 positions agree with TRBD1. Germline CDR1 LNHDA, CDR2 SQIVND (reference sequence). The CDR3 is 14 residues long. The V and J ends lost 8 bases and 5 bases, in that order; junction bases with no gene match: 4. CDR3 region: CASSGTGGTGELFF. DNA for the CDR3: TGTGCCAGTTCAGGGACAGGGGGTACCGGGGAGCTGTTTTTT.

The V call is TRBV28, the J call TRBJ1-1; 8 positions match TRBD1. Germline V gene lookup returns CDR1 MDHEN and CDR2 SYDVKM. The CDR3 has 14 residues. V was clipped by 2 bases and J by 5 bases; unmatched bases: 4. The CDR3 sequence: CASSLQGARTEAFF. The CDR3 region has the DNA TGTGCCAGCAGTTTACAGGGGGCAAGGACTGAAGCTTTCTTT. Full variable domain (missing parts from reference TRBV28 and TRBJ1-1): DVKVTQSSRYLVKRTGEKVFLECVQDMDHENMFWYRQDPGLGLRLIYFSYDVKMKEKGDIPEGYSVSREKKERFSLILESASTNQTSMYLCASSLQGARTEAFFGQGTRLTVV.

The CDR3 sequence: CASSFSGSTDTQYF. The DNA for the CDR3 is TGTGCCAGCAGTTTTTCCGGGAGCACAGATACGCAGTATTTT. V gene TRBV27 combines with J gene TRBJ2-3; D call uncertain. This CDR3 spans 14 amino acids. The V and J ends lost 3 bases and 0 bases respectively, with 7 bases between them. CDR1 is MNHEY and CDR2 is SMNVEV in the germline V gene (reference sequence).

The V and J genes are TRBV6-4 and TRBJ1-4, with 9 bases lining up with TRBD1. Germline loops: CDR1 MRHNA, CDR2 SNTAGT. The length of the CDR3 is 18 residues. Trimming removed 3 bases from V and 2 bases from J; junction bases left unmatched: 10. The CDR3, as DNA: TGTGCCAGCAGTGAAACCCGGGACAGGGCCGCGACTAATGAAAAACTGTTTTTT. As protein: CASSETRDRAATNEKLFF.

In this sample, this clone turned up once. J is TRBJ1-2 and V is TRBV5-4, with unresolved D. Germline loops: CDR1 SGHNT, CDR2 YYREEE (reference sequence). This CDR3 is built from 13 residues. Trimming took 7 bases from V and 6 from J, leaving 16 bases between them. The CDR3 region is CASGLDPDNGYTF. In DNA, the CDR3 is TGTGCCAGCGGACTCGACCCCGATAATGGCTACACCTTC.

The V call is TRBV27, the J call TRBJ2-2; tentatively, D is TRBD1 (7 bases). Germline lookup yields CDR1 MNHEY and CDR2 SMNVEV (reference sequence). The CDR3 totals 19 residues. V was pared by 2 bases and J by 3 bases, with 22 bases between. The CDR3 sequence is CASSLQALPGGKDTGELFF. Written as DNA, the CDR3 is TGTGCCAGCAGTTTACAGGCCCTGCCAGGGGGGAAGGACACCGGGGAGCTGTTTTTT.

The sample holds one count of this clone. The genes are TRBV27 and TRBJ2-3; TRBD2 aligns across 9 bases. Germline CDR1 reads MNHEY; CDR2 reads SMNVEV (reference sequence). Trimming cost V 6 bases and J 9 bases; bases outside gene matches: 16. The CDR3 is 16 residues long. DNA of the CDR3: TGTGCCAGCAGGAATGCCCAAGCGGGAGGACCGATAACGCAGTATTTT. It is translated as CASRNAQAGGPITQYF.

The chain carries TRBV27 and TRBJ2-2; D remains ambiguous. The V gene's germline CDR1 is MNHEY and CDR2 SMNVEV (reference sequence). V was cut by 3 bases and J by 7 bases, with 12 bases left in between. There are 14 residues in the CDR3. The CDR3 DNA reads TGTGCCAGCAGTTTTATAGCAGATGGCGGGGAGCTGTTTTTT. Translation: CASSFIADGGELFF.

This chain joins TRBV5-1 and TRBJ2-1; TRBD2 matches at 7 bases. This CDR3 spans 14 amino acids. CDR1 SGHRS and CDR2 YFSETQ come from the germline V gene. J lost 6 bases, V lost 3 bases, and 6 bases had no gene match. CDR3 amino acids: CASSYGLGVNEQFF. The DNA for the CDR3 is TGCGCCAGCAGCTATGGACTAGGGGTCAATGAGCAGTTCTTC.